What follows are 27 T cell receptor beta chains derived from one specimen sequenced in a study of OX40 agonist ivuxolimab in advanced cancers. Library method: the immunoSEQ multiplex PCR assay. TCRdb carries this immuneACCESS record with in-frame sequences only. Its versions omit some clonotypes, under half of them owing to an unresolved V gene in the studies checked, with the rest unexplained. The sample table shows under 85,000 clones, and approximately 88% are seen once. Under 0.7% of the sample is in the top ten clones. The sample here was CD4+ or CD8+ T cells sorted from blood, taken in a trial of the OX40 agonist ivuxolimab. The receptor source for this set is an adult with an advanced solid tumor such as melanoma, head and neck, liver or kidney cancer.

This chain uses TRBV7-9 with TRBJ2-7; D perhaps matches TRBD2 (5 bases). The length of the CDR3 is 14 residues. Deletions cut 3 bases from V and 5 bases from J, with 14 bases between. CDR1 SEHNR and CDR2 FQNEAQ come from the germline V gene (reference sequence). CDR3 nucleotides: TGTGCCAGCAGCTTCGGGATCCTCGCTCACGAGCAGTACTTC. Residues: CASSFGILAHEQYF.

The chain is built from TRBV10-3 and TRBJ1-2; 11 positions agree with TRBD1. The germline V gene has CDR1 ENHRY and CDR2 SYGVKD. This CDR3 is built from 15 residues. With 3 bases clipped from V and 6 bases from J, the junction kept 6 bases outside the gene matches. CDR3 residues: CAISEGQGAHHGYTF. The CDR3 nucleotides read TGTGCCATCAGTGAAGGACAGGGGGCGCATCATGGCTACACCTTC.

The V and J genes are TRBV19 and TRBJ2-7, with 7 nucleotides matching TRBD1. J gave up 0 bases and V 3 bases, and 11 bases lay outside the gene matches. The CDR3 totals 17 residues. Germline loops: CDR1 LNHDA, CDR2 SQIVND (reference sequence). The CDR3 region is CASSIHPDRASSYEQYF. The CDR3 nucleotides are TGTGCCAGTAGTATCCACCCCGACAGGGCTAGCTCCTACGAGCAGTACTTC.

This clone was counted once. The rearrangement uses TRBV7-2 and TRBJ2-7, with 9 positions matching TRBD2. The CDR3 covers 15 residues. Germline V gene data show CDR1 as SGHTA and CDR2 as FQGNSA. V lost 5 bases, J lost 2 bases, and 7 bases stayed unmatched. The DNA for the CDR3 is TGTGCCAGCAGCACAGCTAGCGGGGAGGCCTACGAGCAGTACTTC. Translation gives CASSTASGEAYEQYF. The entire variable domain, with the rest obtained from reference TRBV7-2 and TRBJ2-7, is as follows: GAGVSQSPSNKVTEKGKDVELRCDPISGHTALYWYRQSLGQGLEFLIYFQGNSAPDKSGLPSDRFSAERTGGSVSTLTIQRTQQEDSAVYLCASSTASGEAYEQYFGPGTRLTVT.

This chain links TRBV5-1 with TRBJ2-7; 10 nucleotides agree with TRBD1. J was trimmed by 5 bases and V by 0 bases; bases with no gene match: 5. The CDR3 contains 15 residues. Germline CDR1 is SGHRS and CDR2 is YFSETQ. CDR3 loop: CASSLGDRGVHEQYF. The CDR3 coding sequence is TGCGCCAGCAGCTTGGGGGACAGGGGTGTCCACGAGCAGTACTTC.

The rearrangement joins TRBV19 to TRBJ2-7; the D is unclear. This CDR3 region has 15 residues. The germline V and J ends were trimmed by 4 bases and 6 bases, with 19 bases remaining between them. Germline CDR1 and CDR2: LNHDA and SQIVND (reference sequence). This CDR3 reads CASSTILALRPEQYF. For the CDR3, the DNA is TGTGCCAGTAGTACTATTCTTGCTCTTCGTCCCGAGCAGTACTTC.

The chain carries TRBV5-4 and TRBJ2-5; 7 nucleotides align to TRBD1. Germline values: CDR1 SGHNT, CDR2 YYREEE (reference sequence). The trim removed 4 bases at V and 3 bases at J, leaving 3 bases unmatched. CDR3 length equals 13 residues. The CDR3 nucleotides read TGTGCCAGCAGCAGAACAGGGGAAGAGACCCAGTACTTC. Translating it yields CASSRTGEETQYF.

The chain is built from TRBV4-1 and TRBJ1-4, with D possibly being TRBD1 (5 bases). Germline-derived CDR1 and CDR2 are MGHRA and YSYEKL. This CDR3 region has 15 residues. V lost 2 bases and J lost 4, with 11 bases in between. Here the CDR3 DNA reads TGCGCCAGCAGCCAAAGGGACGGCTTTAATGAAAAACTGTTTTTT. It translates to CASSQRDGFNEKLFF.

The chain links TRBV5-4 to TRBJ1-2, with D unresolved. Trimming left V 0 bases short and J 4 bases short, with 10 bases between. Per the germline V gene, CDR1 is SGHNT and CDR2 is YYREEE (reference sequence). The CDR3 contains 14 residues. The CDR3 coding sequence is TGTGCCAGCAGCTTGGAACCGACGATCTATGGCTACACCTTC. It translates to CASSLEPTIYGYTF.

The chain employs TRBV6-4 and TRBJ2-2; no reliable D call. This CDR3 has 13 amino acids. Germline V gene sequence: CDR1 MRHNA, CDR2 SNTAGT. V lost 5 bases and J 8 bases, leaving 12 bases between the germline ends. The CDR3 nucleotides read TGTGCCAGCAGTCTATCGACCCCTGGGGAGCTGTTTTTT. Translation: CASSLSTPGELFF.

The gene calls are TRBV7-6 and TRBJ2-1; 10 bases fit TRBD2. V was clipped by 3 bases and J by 6 bases; unmatched bases: 8. This CDR3 contains 16 residues. Germline V gene lookup returns CDR1 SGHVS and CDR2 FNYEAQ. The CDR3 coding sequence is TGTGCCAGCAGCTTCATGTCAGCGGGGGGGGGCAATGAGCAGTTCTTC. Protein product: CASSFMSAGGGNEQFF.

The rearrangement uses TRBV5-1 and TRBJ2-5, with TRBD1 matching 12 bases. From germline, CDR1 is SGHRS and CDR2 YFSETQ. The CDR3 is made up of 15 amino acids. Trimming at V came to 5 bases and at J to 5 bases, leaving 7 bases not matched to a gene. As DNA, the CDR3 is TGCGCCAGCAGGGGGGACAGGGGGCCTTGGGAGACCCAGTACTTC. Protein sequence: CASRGDRGPWETQYF. The full variable domain, completed using reference TRBV5-1 and TRBJ2-5, is KAGVTQTPRYLIKTRGQQVTLSCSPISGHRSVSWYQQTPGQGLQFLFEYFSETQRNKGNFPGRFSGRQFSNSRSEMNVSTLELGDSALYLCASRGDRGPWETQYFGPGTRLLVL.

The chain joins TRBV6-6 to TRBJ1-1; 7 bases are a match to TRBD1. The junction had 1 base not matched to a gene; V was cut back by 6 bases and J by 3 bases. Germline V gene lookup returns CDR1 MNHNY and CDR2 SVGAGI (reference sequence). The CDR3 runs to 12 residues. Here the CDR3 reads CASRQGHTEAFF. CDR3 coding DNA: TGTGCCAGCAGACAGGGGCACACTGAAGCTTTCTTT.

The chain uses TRBV5-5 and TRBJ1-2; D not resolved. Germline V lookup: CDR1 SGHKS, CDR2 YYEKEE (reference sequence). Trimming left V 0 bases short and J 3 bases short, with 15 bases between. This CDR3 spans 16 amino acids. CDR3 nucleotide sequence: TGTGCCAGCAGCTTGGGGCCTCAGTCCGGACACTATGGCTACACCTTC. Its translation: CASSLGPQSGHYGYTF.

This chain links TRBV5-1 with TRBJ2-1, with D maybe TRBD1 (6 bases). Germline lookup yields CDR1 SGHRS and CDR2 YFSETQ. The V end was cut by 1 base, the J end by 5 bases, with 10 bases between. CDR3 length: 14 residues. CDR3 sequence (DNA): TGCGCCAGCAGCTTGACAGGGATACACAATGAGCAGTTCTTC. Translation: CASSLTGIHNEQFF.

The chain combines TRBV6-6 with TRBJ1-5; D uncertain. The CDR3 totals 14 residues. The germline CDR1 and CDR2 sequences are MNHNY and SVGAGI (reference sequence). The V end was cut by 6 bases, the J end by 4 bases, with 13 bases between. CDR3 sequence (DNA): TGTGCCAGCAGCTCGAGACAAGAGAATCAGCCCCAGCATTTT. As protein: CASSSRQENQPQHF.

This chain links TRBV19 with TRBJ2-2; D remains ambiguous. Germline lookup yields CDR1 LNHDA and CDR2 SQIVND (reference sequence). V gave up 6 bases and J gave up 4 bases, with 18 bases separating them. The CDR3 is 16 amino acids. CDR3 amino acids: CASSTTAPSPTGELFF. The CDR3 coding sequence is TGTGCCAGTAGCACTACAGCGCCCTCGCCCACCGGGGAGCTGTTTTTT.

This chain connects TRBV7-9 to TRBJ2-2, with 8 positions matching TRBD1. J gave up 4 bases and V 1 base, and 11 bases lay outside the gene matches. The CDR3 length is 18 residues. Germline V gene sequence: CDR1 SEHNR, CDR2 FQNEAQ (reference sequence). CDR3 in amino acids: CASSLGQGRILSTGELFF. The CDR3 bases are TGTGCCAGCAGCTTAGGACAGGGGAGAATCTTGAGCACCGGGGAGCTGTTTTTT.

Points on this clone: Other DNA sequences from this sample encode an identical CDR3 as well. This rearrangement joins TRBV7-2 to TRBJ1-5; the D is unclear. The CDR3 is 13 residues long. Trimming removed 3 bases at V and 2 bases at J, with 5 bases between. Per germline, CDR1 SGHTA and CDR2 FQGNSA. The CDR3 DNA follows: TGTGCCAGCAGCTTGCGGGGCAATCAGCCCCAGCATTTT. Translating it yields CASSLRGNQPQHF. Complete variable domain (other parts from reference TRBV7-2 and TRBJ1-5): GAGVSQSPSNKVTEKGKDVELRCDPISGHTALYWYRQSLGQGLEFLIYFQGNSAPDKSGLPSDRFSAERTGGSVSTLTIQRTQQEDSAVYLCASSLRGNQPQHFGDGTRLSIL.

This clone was counted a single time. The chain recombines TRBV29-1 with TRBJ1-1; 7 bases agree with TRBD1. This CDR3 is 12 amino acids long. Germline CDR1 SQVTM, CDR2 ANQGSEA. After removal of 6 bases from V and 4 bases from J, the junction contained 5 bases not matched to a gene. This CDR3 is CSVWTGLTEAFF. The CDR3 DNA follows: TGCAGCGTATGGACAGGTCTCACTGAAGCTTTCTTT.

The J gene is TRBJ1-2, the V gene TRBV10-3; D uncertain. V dropped 0 bases and J dropped 6 bases, with 8 bases sitting between them. Per germline, CDR1 ENHRY and CDR2 SYGVKD. The CDR3 spans 13 residues. The CDR3 spells CAISESEGNGYTF. The DNA for the CDR3 is TGTGCCATCAGTGAGTCTGAGGGAAATGGCTACACCTTC.

As regards this clone: The same CDR3 also results from other DNA sequences found in this sample. The chain links TRBV25-1 to TRBJ1-1, with 9 positions matching TRBD1. Germline V gene lookup returns CDR1 MGHDK and CDR2 SYGVNS. Trimming took 8 bases from V and 2 from J; bases not matched to a gene: 3. The CDR3 runs 13 residues. The DNA of the CDR3 is TGTGCCAGCCGGGGACAGGGTAACACTGAAGCTTTCTTT. It codes for CASRGQGNTEAFF.

The gene calls are TRBV28 and TRBJ2-3; D ambiguous. The CDR3 totals 12 residues. V was clipped by 9 bases and J by 0 bases, with 7 bases between them. Germline V gene data show CDR1 as MDHEN and CDR2 as SYDVKM. CDR3 coding DNA: TGTGCCAGTGATACGAGCACAGATACGCAGTATTTT. Its protein is CASDTSTDTQYF.

The rearrangement uses TRBV6-1 and TRBJ1-3; 7 bases map to TRBD1. The ends lost 6 bases at V and 7 bases at J; junction bases unmatched: 9. This CDR3 region has 14 residues. In germline, CDR1 is MNHNS, CDR2 SASEGT. The CDR3 sequence is CASSEQGNRNTIYF. CDR3 nucleotides: TGTGCCAGCAGCGAACAGGGGAACCGGAACACCATATATTTT.

This clone has a single count. The rearrangement uses TRBV2 and TRBJ1-1; D is unresolved. Germline assignment: CDR1 SNHLY and CDR2 FYNNEI. The CDR3 runs to 13 residues. V was pared by 3 bases and J by 3 bases, with 8 bases between. The CDR3 DNA sequence: TGTGCCAGCAGTGACGTTAGGGACACTGAAGCTTTCTTT. Protein product: CASSDVRDTEAFF.

This chain links TRBV18 with TRBJ2-3, with D unresolved. CDR1 and CDR2 from the germline V gene are KGHSH and LQKENI. Trimming took off 3 bases at V and 2 bases at J, with 12 bases between the two ends. This CDR3 spans 15 amino acids. In DNA form, the CDR3 reads TGTGCCAGCTCACCCCGGACCCTTTCCACAGATACGCAGTATTTT. Translation gives CASSPRTLSTDTQYF. Full variable domain (rest looked up from reference TRBV18 and TRBJ2-3): NAGVMQNPRHLVRRRGQEARLRCSPMKGHSHVYWYRQLPEEGLKFMVYLQKENIIDESGMPKERFSAEFPKEGPSILRIQQVVRGDSAAYFCASSPRTLSTDTQYFGPGTRLTVL.

The CDR3 sequence is CASSSRRGLSSYNSPLHF. In nucleotides, the CDR3 is TGTGCCAGCAGCTCCCGCCGGGGATTGAGCTCCTATAATTCACCCCTCCACTTT. The J gene is TRBJ1-6, the V gene TRBV5-6; D gene ambiguous. Trimming removed 3 bases at V and 0 bases at J, with 16 bases between. Germline loops: CDR1 SGHDT, CDR2 YYEEEE. CDR3 length equals 18 residues.